Shown below are 24 T cell receptor beta chains from a single sample sequenced in a study of metastatic and nonmetastatic thyroid tumors. All patients were untreated before thyroid surgery. TCRdb re-called the PCR reads via MiXCR. This table holds about 19,000 clones, about 23% found once. The sample taken for sequencing was tumor tissue. The receptors come from a male donor with papillary thyroid cancer or a benign thyroid nodule (not recorded which). Some clones in this sample may be carry-over from other donors' samples.

There are many counts of this clone. J is TRBJ1-1 and V is TRBV14, with D uncertain. There are 14 residues in the CDR3. With 4 bases removed from V and 6 bases from J, the gap between germline ends came to 15 bases. Germline V lookup: CDR1 SGHDN, CDR2 FVKESK. CDR3 sequence (DNA): TGTGCCAGCAGCCCCCTTTTGGGAATCGCTGAAGCTTTCTTT. Residues: CASSPLLGIAEAFF.

This clone was seen many times. V usage is TRBV20-1 and J usage is TRBJ1-3, with D uncertain. Per germline, CDR1 DFQATT and CDR2 SNEGSKA (reference sequence). Trimming took off 6 bases at V and 1 base at J, with 13 bases between the two ends. The CDR3 has 14 amino acids. This CDR3 is CSASRMESGNTIYF. The CDR3, as DNA: TGCAGTGCCAGTAGGATGGAATCTGGAAACACCATATATTTT.

This clone showed up many times. The rearrangement links TRBV27 to TRBJ1-1, with D possibly being TRBD1 (5 bases). Trimming cost V 10 bases and J 0 bases, with 12 bases left between them. From germline, CDR1 is MNHEY and CDR2 SMNVEV (reference sequence). The CDR3 runs to 13 residues. The CDR3 coding sequence is TGTGCCACCTCATGGGGGTTGAACACTGAAGCTTTCTTT. As protein: CATSWGLNTEAFF.

Many counts were recorded for this clone. The chain carries TRBV11-1 and TRBJ1-3; D is undetermined. The CDR3 contains 14 residues. V was pared by 0 bases and J by 3 bases, with 6 bases between. Per germline, CDR1 SGHAT and CDR2 FQDESV (reference sequence). For the CDR3, the DNA is TGTGCCAGCAGCTTAGCAGCAATTGGAAACACCATATATTTT. This codes for CASSLAAIGNTIYF.

This clone occurred a few times. A junction end diverges from the germline sequence, so it may reflect a read error. The chain is built from TRBV2 and TRBJ2-2; the match to TRBD1 covers 8 bases. Germline-derived CDR1 and CDR2 are SNHLY and FYNNEI. CDR3 length equals 15 residues. In DNA form, the CDR3 reads TGTGCCAGCAGTCGACAGGGGTCGCATACCGGTGAGCTGTTTTTT. This sequence encodes CASSRQGSHTGELFF.

This chain joins TRBV4-1 and TRBJ2-3, with D hard to call. V lost 1 base and J 5 bases, leaving 10 bases between the germline ends. This CDR3 spans 14 amino acids. Germline V gene sequence: CDR1 MGHRA, CDR2 YSYEKL. CDR3 bases: TGCGCCAGCAGCCAAGGGGTGCCCGGAGATACGCAGTATTTT. It encodes CASSQGVPGDTQYF.

Concerning this clone itself: The CDR3 does not close with the conserved phenylalanine or tryptophan, likely indicating a read error. The chain is built from TRBV27 and TRBJ1-3; D remains ambiguous. V shed 0 bases and J shed 8 bases, with 11 bases lying between them. The CDR3 is made up of 14 amino acids. Germline V CDR1 and CDR2: MNHEY, SMNVEV (reference sequence). DNA of the CDR3: TGTGCCAGCAGTTTATCGGTCCCCGGATACACCATATATGTT. It yields the protein CASSLSVPGYTIYV.

This clone has ten or more counts. V and J are TRBV7-9 and TRBJ2-7, with D possibly being TRBD1 (6 bases). Looked up from germline, CDR1 is SEHNR and CDR2 is FQNEAQ (reference sequence). Trimming pared 4 bases from V and 6 bases from J, leaving 16 bases between. The CDR3 covers 14 residues. Here the CDR3 reads CASSSVTGSGEQYF. The DNA of the CDR3 is TGTGCCAGCAGCTCCGTAACAGGGTCAGGCGAGCAGTACTTC.

This clone came up many times. The rearrangement joins TRBV7-6 to TRBJ1-2, with 9 bases fitting TRBD1. V was pared by 4 bases and J by 1 base, with 1 base of the junction left unmatched. This CDR3 spans 14 amino acids. The germline CDR1 and CDR2 sequences are SGHVS and FNYEAQ. The CDR3 spells CASSWGQGNYGYTF. The CDR3 coding sequence is TGTGCCAGCAGCTGGGGACAGGGTAACTATGGCTACACCTTC. Based on the CDR3 plus reference TRBV7-6 and TRBJ1-2, the full variable domain is GAGVSQSPRYKVTKRGQDVALRCDPISGHVSLYWYRQALGQGPEFLTYFNYEAQQDKSGLPNDRFSAERPEGSISTLTIQRTEQRDSAMYRCASSWGQGNYGYTFGSGTRLTVV.

Of note for this clone: This CDR3 fails to terminate in the conserved phenylalanine or tryptophan, so it likely reflects a read error. Here the CDR3 DNA reads TGTGCGAGCAGGACGCGGGGACATCTTTATAATTCACCCCTCCACTGT. This gives the protein CASRTRGHLYNSPLHC. This chain links TRBV6-2 or TRBV6-3 with TRBJ1-6; perhaps TRBD1 as D (6 bases). CDR3 length equals 16 residues. Germline CDR1 reads MNHEY; CDR2 reads SVGEGT.

This clone occurred many times. J is TRBJ2-1 and V is TRBV7-9; 9 bases are a match to TRBD1. After removal of 5 bases from V and 3 bases from J, the junction contained 5 bases not matched to a gene. The CDR3 is 15 residues long. From germline, CDR1 is SEHNR and CDR2 FQNEAQ (reference sequence). The CDR3 DNA follows: TGTGCCAGCAGCCCCGACAGGGGGAGCTACAATGAGCAGTTCTTC. Translated, it gives CASSPDRGSYNEQFF.

Many counts were recorded for this clone. V gene TRBV5-1 combines with J gene TRBJ2-1; tentatively, D is TRBD2 (6 bases). The germline gives CDR1 SGHRS, CDR2 YFSETQ. The length of the CDR3 is 14 residues. Trimming removed 0 bases from V and 8 bases from J, with 12 bases in between. CDR3 nucleotides: TGCGCCAGCAGCTTGGTTCAACTAGCCTATGAGCAGTTCTTC. It specifies CASSLVQLAYEQFF.

This clone was recorded at least ten times. The chain carries TRBV29-1 and TRBJ1-2; 8 bases map to TRBD1. The CDR3 extends over 12 amino acids. Germline V CDR1 and CDR2: SQVTM, ANQGSEA. After removal of 7 bases from V and 3 bases from J, the junction contained 4 bases not matched to a gene. The CDR3 loop is CSGGQGDYGYTF. DNA of the CDR3: TGCAGCGGCGGACAGGGAGACTATGGCTACACCTTC. Filled out from reference TRBV29-1 and TRBJ1-2, the complete variable domain reads SAVISQKPSRDICQRGTSLTIQCQVDSQVTMMFWYRQQPGQSLTLIATANQGSEATYESGFVIDKFPISRPNLTFSTLTVSNMSPEDSSIYLCSGGQGDYGYTFGSGTRLTVV.

By share of the sample, this clone is medium-sized (0.01 to 0.1%). V and J are TRBV11-3 and TRBJ2-1; 10 nucleotides agree with TRBD2. The CDR3 has 17 residues. V gave up 4 bases and J gave up 8 bases; unmatched junction bases: 14. From germline, CDR1 is SGHNT and CDR2 YENEEA. CDR3 in DNA: TGTGCCAGCAGCTCCCATGGGACGGCTAGCGGGAGTTATGAGCAGTTCTTC. It is translated as CASSSHGTASGSYEQFF.

CDR3 coding DNA: TGTGCCAGCAGCTTCAGGCTAGCGGTACCTAGCACAGATACGCAGTATTTT. Its translation: CASSFRLAVPSTDTQYF. The gene calls are TRBV7-2 and TRBJ2-3, with 7 bases that match TRBD2. In germline, CDR1 is SGHTA, CDR2 FQGNSA. The J segment lost 0 bases and the V segment lost 3 bases, leaving 9 bases of the junction unmatched. This CDR3 contains 17 residues.

The chain's CDR3 is CASSLSPDVEQFF. The CDR3, as DNA: TGTGCCAGCAGCTTGAGCCCGGACGTAGAGCAGTTCTTC. The V call is TRBV7-3, the J call TRBJ2-1, with D uncertain. This CDR3 comprises 13 residues. Per germline, CDR1 SGHTA and CDR2 FQGTGA. V was shortened by 3 bases and J by 10 bases, with 13 bases between the two germline ends.

This clone was observed at least ten times. V is TRBV19 and J is TRBJ2-1; 12 nucleotides align to TRBD1. V was pared by 6 bases and J by 7 bases, with 13 bases of the junction left unmatched. This CDR3 contains 17 residues. Per the germline V gene, CDR1 is LNHDA and CDR2 is SQIVND (reference sequence). DNA for the CDR3: TGTGCCAGTAGCTCGCTTCGGGGACAGGGGGCTTGGAATGAGCAGTTCTTC. Translated, it gives CASSSLRGQGAWNEQFF.

This clone was counted many times. The V call is TRBV14, the J call TRBJ1-1; D is perhaps TRBD1 (5 bases). This CDR3 is 14 amino acids long. V was cut by 0 bases and J by 4 bases, with 9 bases left in between. Per the germline V gene, CDR1 is SGHDN and CDR2 is FVKESK. The CDR3 DNA sequence: TGTGCCAGCAGCCAAGATGGGGGGACCACTGAAGCTTTCTTT. It codes for CASSQDGGTTEAFF.

A word on this clone: One end of the junction is discordant with germline, which a read error may explain. CDR3: CARSFERQGNTGELFF. The CDR3 nucleotides are TGCGCCCGCAGCTTTGAACGGCAGGGGAACACCGGGGAGCTGTTTTTT. The rearrangement joins TRBV5-1 to TRBJ2-2, with D maybe TRBD1 (5 bases). In germline, CDR1 is SGHRS, CDR2 YFSETQ. This CDR3 region has 16 residues.

The chain employs TRBV20-1 and TRBJ2-7; 9 nucleotides agree with TRBD1. Losses at the gene ends were 6 bases for V and 5 bases for J; bases not matched to a gene: 8. Germline V CDR1 and CDR2: DFQATT, SNEGSKA (reference sequence). The CDR3 runs to 13 residues. As DNA, the CDR3 is TGCAGTGCCCAACTACAGGGGGCAAACGAGCAGTACTTC. This encodes CSAQLQGANEQYF.

This clone is labeled as medium-sized. Other DNA sequences within the sample encode an identical CDR3. The chain links TRBV7-2 to TRBJ1-1, with a tentative D call TRBD1 (5 bases). Trimming stripped 0 bases from V and 11 bases from J, with 13 bases between. This CDR3 is 13 amino acids long. Germline CDR1 SGHTA, CDR2 FQGNSA. CDR3 sequence reads: CASSLAATVLAFF. The DNA for the CDR3 is TGTGCCAGCAGCTTAGCGGCGACAGTGCTGGCTTTCTTT.

This clone has ten or more counts. The chain employs TRBV29-1 and TRBJ2-3; TRBD2 agrees at 9 bases. The CDR3 sequence is 16 residues long. The germline CDR1 and CDR2 sequences are SQVTM and ANQGSEA. The V and J ends lost 4 bases and 0 bases, in that order; junction bases with no gene match: 8. CDR3 DNA: TGCAGCGTTGGAGGGAAGGCGGGAGGGAGCACAGATACGCAGTATTTT. Translated, it gives CSVGGKAGGSTDTQYF.

Note on this clone: This may come from a read error, since a much larger clone is one base off. Given the absence of the conserved phenylalanine or tryptophan at the CDR3 end, a read error is likely. This chain connects TRBV11-3 to TRBJ1-4; D gene unclear. The germline CDR1 and CDR2 sequences are SGHNT and YENEEA. The CDR3 loop spans 15 amino acids. The CDR3 here is CASSPAGQLNVKLFS. For the CDR3, the DNA is TGTGCCAGCAGCCCAGCTGGGCAGCTTAATGTAAAACTGTTTTCT.

This clone was counted many times. This sequence joins TRBV5-1 and TRBJ1-2, with D hard to call. The CDR3 consists of 11 residues. The germline CDR1 and CDR2 sequences are SGHRS and YFSETQ. Trimming left V 4 bases short and J 8 bases short, with 9 bases between. The CDR3 sequence: CASSKSEGYTF. In nucleotides, the CDR3 is TGCGCCAGCAGCAAGTCGGAGGGCTACACCTTC.